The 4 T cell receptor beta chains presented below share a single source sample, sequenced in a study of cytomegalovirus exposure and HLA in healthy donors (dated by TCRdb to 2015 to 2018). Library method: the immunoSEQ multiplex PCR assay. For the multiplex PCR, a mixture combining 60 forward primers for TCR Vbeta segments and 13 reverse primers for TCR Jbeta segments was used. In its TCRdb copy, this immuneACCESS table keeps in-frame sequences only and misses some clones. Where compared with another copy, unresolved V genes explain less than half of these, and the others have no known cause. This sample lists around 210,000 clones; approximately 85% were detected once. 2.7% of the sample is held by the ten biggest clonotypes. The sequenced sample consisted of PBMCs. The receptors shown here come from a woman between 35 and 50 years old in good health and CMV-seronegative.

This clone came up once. This CDR3 reads CSVVRQASNTGELFF. CDR3 DNA sequence: TGCAGCGTTGTCCGACAGGCCTCGAACACCGGGGAGCTGTTTTTT. The chain couples TRBV29-1 to TRBJ2-2; tentatively, D is TRBD1 (6 bases). The CDR3 totals 15 residues. Germline CDR1 reads SQVTM; CDR2 reads ANQGSEA. The germline V and J ends were trimmed by 4 bases and 0 bases, with 12 bases remaining between them.

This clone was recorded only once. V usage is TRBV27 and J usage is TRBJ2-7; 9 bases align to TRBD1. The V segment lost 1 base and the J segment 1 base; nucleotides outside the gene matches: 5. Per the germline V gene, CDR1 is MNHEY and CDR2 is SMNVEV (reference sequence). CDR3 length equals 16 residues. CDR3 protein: CASSLLGTGMSYEQYF. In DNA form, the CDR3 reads TGTGCCAGCAGTTTATTAGGGACAGGGATGTCCTACGAGCAGTACTTC.

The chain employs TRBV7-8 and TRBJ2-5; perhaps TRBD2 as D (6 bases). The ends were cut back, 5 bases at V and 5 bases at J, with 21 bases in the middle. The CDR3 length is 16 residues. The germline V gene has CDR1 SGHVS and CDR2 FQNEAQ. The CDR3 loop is CASSNRDSERYETQYF. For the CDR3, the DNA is TGTGCCAGCAGCAACCGGGACTCGGAGAGGTACGAGACCCAGTACTTC.

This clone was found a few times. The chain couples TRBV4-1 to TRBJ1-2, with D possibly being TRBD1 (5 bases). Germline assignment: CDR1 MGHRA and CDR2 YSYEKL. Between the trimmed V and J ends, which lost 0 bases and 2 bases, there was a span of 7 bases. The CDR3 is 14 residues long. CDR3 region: CASSQDAGNYGYTF. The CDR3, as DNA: TGCGCCAGCAGCCAAGATGCAGGGAACTATGGCTACACCTTC.